This T cell receptor beta chain is from a study of blood T cell repertoires in COVID-19. Study-wide background: From T cells, B-cell-depleted T cells, or PBMCs came the material, which was cDNA or gDNA.

Trimming at V came to 2 bases and at J to 5 bases, leaving 5 bases not matched to a gene. The germline CDR1 and CDR2 sequences are KGHSH and LQKENI. The CDR3 spans 14 residues. Source study methods: By means of reference gene primer amplification, nucleated cell counts were estimated. The protocol was immunoSEQ multiplex PCR, while the TCRdb copy is restricted to in-frame clones and leaves out a portion. V, J and clone size are taken as reported in that table, and D and trimming were inferred from the DNA itself. Here the sample spans some 250,000 clones, over 85% being singletons. Study members were between about 18 and 100 years old and lived in 24 US regions.

This receptor was identified in a woman in her twenties or thirties with acute COVID-19. The sequenced material came from PBMCs or T cells enriched from blood (not recorded which). This chain links TRBV18 with TRBJ1-1, with TRBD1 matching 7 bases. CDR3 sequence: CASSPSTGETEAFF. CDR3 sequence (DNA): TGTGCCAGCTCACCATCAACAGGGGAGACTGAAGCTTTCTTT.